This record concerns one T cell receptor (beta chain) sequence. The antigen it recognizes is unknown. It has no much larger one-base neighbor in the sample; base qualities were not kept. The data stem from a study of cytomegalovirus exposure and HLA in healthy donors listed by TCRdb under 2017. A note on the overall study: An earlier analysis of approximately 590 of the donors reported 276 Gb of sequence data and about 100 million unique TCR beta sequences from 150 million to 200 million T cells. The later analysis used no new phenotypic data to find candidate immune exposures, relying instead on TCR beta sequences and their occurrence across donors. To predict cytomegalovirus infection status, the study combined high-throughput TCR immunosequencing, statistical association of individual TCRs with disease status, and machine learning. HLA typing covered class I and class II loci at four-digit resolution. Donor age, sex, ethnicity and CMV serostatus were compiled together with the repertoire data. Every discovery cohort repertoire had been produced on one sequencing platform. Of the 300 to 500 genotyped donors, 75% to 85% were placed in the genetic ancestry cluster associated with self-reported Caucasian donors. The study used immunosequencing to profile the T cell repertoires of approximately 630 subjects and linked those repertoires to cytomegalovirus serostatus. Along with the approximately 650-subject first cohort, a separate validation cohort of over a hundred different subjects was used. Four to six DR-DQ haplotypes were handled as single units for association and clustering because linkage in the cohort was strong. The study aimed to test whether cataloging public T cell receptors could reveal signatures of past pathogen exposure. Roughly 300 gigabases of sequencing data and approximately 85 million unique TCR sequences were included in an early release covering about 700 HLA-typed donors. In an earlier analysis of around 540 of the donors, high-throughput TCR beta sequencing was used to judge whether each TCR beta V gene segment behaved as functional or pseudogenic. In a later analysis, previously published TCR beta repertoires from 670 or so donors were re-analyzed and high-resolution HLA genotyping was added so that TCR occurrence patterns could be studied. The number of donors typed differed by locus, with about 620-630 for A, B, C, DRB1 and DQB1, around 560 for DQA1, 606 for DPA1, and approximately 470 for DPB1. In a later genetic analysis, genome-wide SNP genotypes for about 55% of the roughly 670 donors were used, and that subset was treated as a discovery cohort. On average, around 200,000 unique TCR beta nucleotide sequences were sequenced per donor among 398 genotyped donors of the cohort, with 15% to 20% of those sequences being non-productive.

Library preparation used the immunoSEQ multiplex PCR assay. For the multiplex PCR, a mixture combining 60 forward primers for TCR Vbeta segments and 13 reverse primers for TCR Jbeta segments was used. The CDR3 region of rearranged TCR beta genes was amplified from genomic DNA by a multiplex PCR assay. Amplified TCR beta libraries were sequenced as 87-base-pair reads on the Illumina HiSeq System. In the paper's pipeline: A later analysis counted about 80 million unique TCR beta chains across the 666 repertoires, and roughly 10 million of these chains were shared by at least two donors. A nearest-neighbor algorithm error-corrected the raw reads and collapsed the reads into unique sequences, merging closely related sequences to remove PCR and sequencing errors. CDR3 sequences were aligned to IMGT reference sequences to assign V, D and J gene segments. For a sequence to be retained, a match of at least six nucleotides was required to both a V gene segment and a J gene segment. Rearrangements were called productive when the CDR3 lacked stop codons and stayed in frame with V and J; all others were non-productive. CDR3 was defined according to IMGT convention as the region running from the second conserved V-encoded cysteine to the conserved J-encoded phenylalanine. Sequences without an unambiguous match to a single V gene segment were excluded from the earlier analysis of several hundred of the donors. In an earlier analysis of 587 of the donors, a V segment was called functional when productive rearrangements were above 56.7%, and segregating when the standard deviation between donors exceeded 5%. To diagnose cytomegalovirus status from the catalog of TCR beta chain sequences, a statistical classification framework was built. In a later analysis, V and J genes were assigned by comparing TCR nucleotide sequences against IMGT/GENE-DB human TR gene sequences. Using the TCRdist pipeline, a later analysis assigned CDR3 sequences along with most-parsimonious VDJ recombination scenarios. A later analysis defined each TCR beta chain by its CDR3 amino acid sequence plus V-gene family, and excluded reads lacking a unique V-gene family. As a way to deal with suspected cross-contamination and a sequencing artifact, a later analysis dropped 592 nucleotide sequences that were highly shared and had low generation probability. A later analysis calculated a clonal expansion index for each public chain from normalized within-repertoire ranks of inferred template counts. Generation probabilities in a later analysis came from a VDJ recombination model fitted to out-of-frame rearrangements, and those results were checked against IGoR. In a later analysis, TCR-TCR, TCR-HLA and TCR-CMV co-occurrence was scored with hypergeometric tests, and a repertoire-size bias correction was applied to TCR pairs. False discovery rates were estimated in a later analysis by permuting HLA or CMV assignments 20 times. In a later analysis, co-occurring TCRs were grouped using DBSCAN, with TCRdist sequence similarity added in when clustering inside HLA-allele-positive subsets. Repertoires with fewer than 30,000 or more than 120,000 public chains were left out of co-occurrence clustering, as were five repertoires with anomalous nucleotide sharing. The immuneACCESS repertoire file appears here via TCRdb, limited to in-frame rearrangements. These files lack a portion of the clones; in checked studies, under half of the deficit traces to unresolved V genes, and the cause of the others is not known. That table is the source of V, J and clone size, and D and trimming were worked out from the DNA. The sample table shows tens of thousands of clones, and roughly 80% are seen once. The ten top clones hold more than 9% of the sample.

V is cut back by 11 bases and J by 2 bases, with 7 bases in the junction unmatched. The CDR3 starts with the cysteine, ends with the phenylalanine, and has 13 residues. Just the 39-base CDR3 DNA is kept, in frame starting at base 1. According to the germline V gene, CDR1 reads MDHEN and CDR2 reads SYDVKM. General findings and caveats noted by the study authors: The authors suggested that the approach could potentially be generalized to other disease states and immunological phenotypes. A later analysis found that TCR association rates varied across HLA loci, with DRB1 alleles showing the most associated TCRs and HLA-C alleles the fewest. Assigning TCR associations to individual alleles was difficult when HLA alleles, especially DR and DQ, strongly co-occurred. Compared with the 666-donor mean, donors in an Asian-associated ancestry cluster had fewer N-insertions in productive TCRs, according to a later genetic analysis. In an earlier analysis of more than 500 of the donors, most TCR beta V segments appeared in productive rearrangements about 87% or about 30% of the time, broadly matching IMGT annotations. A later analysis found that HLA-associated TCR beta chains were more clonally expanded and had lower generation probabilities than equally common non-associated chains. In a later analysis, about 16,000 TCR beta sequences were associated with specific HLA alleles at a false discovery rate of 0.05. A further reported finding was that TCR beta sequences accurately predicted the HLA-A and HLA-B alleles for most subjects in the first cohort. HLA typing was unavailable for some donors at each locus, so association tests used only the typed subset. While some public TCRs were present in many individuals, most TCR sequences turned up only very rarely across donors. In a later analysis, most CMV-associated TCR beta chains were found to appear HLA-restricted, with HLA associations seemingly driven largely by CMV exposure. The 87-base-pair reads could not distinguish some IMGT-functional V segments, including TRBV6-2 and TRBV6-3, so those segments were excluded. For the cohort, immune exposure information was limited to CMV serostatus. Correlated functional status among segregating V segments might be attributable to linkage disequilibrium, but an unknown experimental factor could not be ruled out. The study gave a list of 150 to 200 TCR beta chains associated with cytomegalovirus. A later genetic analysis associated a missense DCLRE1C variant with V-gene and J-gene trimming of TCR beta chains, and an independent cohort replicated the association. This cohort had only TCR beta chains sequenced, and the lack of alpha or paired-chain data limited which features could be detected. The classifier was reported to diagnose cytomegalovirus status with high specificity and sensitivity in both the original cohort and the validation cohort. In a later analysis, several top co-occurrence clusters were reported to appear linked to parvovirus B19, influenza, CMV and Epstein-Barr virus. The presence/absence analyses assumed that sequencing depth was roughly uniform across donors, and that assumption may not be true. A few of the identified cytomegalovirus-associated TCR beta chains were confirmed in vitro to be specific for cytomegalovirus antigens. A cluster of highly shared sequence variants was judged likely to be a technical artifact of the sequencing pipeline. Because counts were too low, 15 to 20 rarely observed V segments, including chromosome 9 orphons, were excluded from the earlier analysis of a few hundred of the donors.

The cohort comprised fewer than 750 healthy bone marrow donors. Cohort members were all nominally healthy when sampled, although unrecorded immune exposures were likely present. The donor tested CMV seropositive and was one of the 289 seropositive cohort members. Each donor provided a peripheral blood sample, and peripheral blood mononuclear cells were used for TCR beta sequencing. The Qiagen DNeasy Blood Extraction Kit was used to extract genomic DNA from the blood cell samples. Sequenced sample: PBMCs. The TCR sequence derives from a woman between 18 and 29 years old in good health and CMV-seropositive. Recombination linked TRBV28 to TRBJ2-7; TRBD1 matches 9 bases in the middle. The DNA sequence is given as TGTGCCGCCAGGACAGGGGATACCTACGAGCAGTACTTC. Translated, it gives CAARTGDTYEQYF.